This TCR beta chain emerged from a study of PD-1 blockade in classical Hodgkin lymphoma. Broader study findings: Newly diagnosed patients reportedly trailed healthy donors in baseline TCR diversity. CD4+ TCR diversity rose significantly by C4D1, and CD8+ TCR diversity did not.

In the case of this clone: Its matching antigen is unknown.

Assay used: immunoSEQ multiplex PCR; TCRdb lists only in-frame clones, some missing. The table includes 20,000 to 25,000 clones, roughly 72% detected once. This CDR3 region has 15 residues. The V gene lost 1 base and the J gene lost 8 bases, with 16 bases spanning the gap. Germline V gene data show CDR1 as SGHVS and CDR2 as FQNEAQ. Every patient experienced relapse after autologous stem cell transplantation, and brentuximab vedotin exposure varied. The source material was peripheral blood mononuclear cells (PBMCs), sampled at baseline. The chain has TRBV7-8 and TRBJ2-3, with no clear D. The TCR was taken from a human donor with classical Hodgkin lymphoma. The CDR3 bases are TGTGCCAGCAGCTTAGAGGAAACGCCCATTGTTACGCAGTATTTT. It is translated as CASSLEETPIVTQYF. The entire variable domain, with the rest obtained from reference TRBV7-8 and TRBJ2-3, is as follows: GAGVSQSPRYKVAKRGQDVALRCDPISGHVSLFWYQQALGQGPEFLTYFQNEAQLDKSGLPSDRFFAERPEGSVSTLKIQRTQQEDSAVYLCASSLEETPIVTQYFGPGTRLTVL.